One sample yielded the 20 T cell receptor beta chains listed below, sequenced in a study of blood T cells in healthy people across ages. A second 7 to 11 cycle PCR used barcoded and J-beta primers. TCRdb ran MiXCR on the 5' RACE reads and lists one entry per CDR3 protein. The sample shows 1.8 million or so distinct CDR3 sequences, around 42% of them seen only once. What was sequenced was blood. These receptors originate from a human donor in good health.

The chain links TRBV20-1 to TRBJ2-3; TRBD2 matches at 7 bases. The CDR3 sequence is 16 residues long. The V and J ends lost 0 bases and 7 bases, in that order; junction bases with no gene match: 13. Germline V lookup: CDR1 DFQATT, CDR2 SNEGSKA (reference sequence). CDR3 sequence: CSARDRGERTPNTQYF. The CDR3 nucleotides are TGCAGTGCTAGAGATCGGGGGGAGAGGACCCCGAATACGCAGTATTTT.

This chain uses TRBV7-6 with TRBJ2-6; a weak D match, TRBD2 (6 bases). V lost 2 bases, J lost 0 bases, and 14 bases lay in between. Germline V gene data show CDR1 as SGHVS and CDR2 as FNYEAQ. The length of the CDR3 is 18 residues. The CDR3 DNA is TGTGCCAGCAGCTTATTAGGCGGAGGGATCTCTGGGGCCAACGTCCTGACTTTC. Its translation: CASSLLGGGISGANVLTF.

The chain is built from TRBV15 and TRBJ1-2, with a tentative D call TRBD1 (5 bases). The CDR3 extends over 15 amino acids. The germline V gene encodes CDR1 LNHNV and CDR2 YYDKDF (reference sequence). Trimming took 0 bases from V and 4 from J, leaving 12 bases between them. CDR3 in amino acids: CATSRDLGGSYGYTF. CDR3 bases: TGTGCCACCAGCAGAGATCTCGGGGGTAGCTATGGCTACACCTTC.

This clonotype was seen a few times. The genes are TRBV7-2 and TRBJ1-1; unclear D gene. The CDR3 consists of 14 residues. V was pared by 4 bases and J by 1 base, with 10 bases between. Germline CDR1 SGHTA, CDR2 FQGNSA. The CDR3 DNA reads TGTGCCAGCAGCTGGGCAGGTCAGAACACTGAAGCTTTCTTT. Translating gives CASSWAGQNTEAFF.

This clonotype was found a few times. This rearrangement joins TRBV12-3 or TRBV12-4 to TRBJ1-2; 10 bases line up with TRBD1. The CDR3 totals 15 residues. The V and J ends lost 6 bases and 0 bases, in that order; junction bases with no gene match: 4. CDR3 nucleotides: TGTGCCAGCAGAACCGGGACAGGGGCTAACTATGGCTACACCTTC. Translation gives CASRTGTGANYGYTF.

J is TRBJ2-3 and V is TRBV20-1; unclear D gene. This CDR3 spans 15 amino acids. Germline V gene data show CDR1 as DFQATT and CDR2 as SNEGSKA (reference sequence). Trimming stripped 0 bases from V and 1 base from J, with 11 bases between. The CDR3 loop is CSARDHYGGTDTQYF. The CDR3 DNA reads as TGCAGTGCTAGAGATCATTATGGGGGCACAGATACGCAGTATTTT.

The V gene is TRBV18, the J gene TRBJ2-3, with 8 bases matching TRBD1. Germline V gene sequence: CDR1 KGHSH, CDR2 LQKENI. CDR3 size: 15 residues. The J segment lost 4 bases and the V segment lost 3 bases, leaving 6 bases of the junction unmatched. CDR3 protein: CASSPPGGVPDTQYF. DNA for the CDR3: TGTGCCAGCTCACCTCCAGGGGGCGTTCCAGATACGCAGTATTTT.

The chain is built from TRBV6-2 or TRBV6-3 and TRBJ2-7; a possible D gene is TRBD1 (6 bases). The CDR3 covers 13 residues. V was pared by 9 bases and J by 6 bases, with 18 bases between. Germline V gene data show CDR1 as MNHEY and CDR2 as SVGEGT. CDR3 sequence reads: CASNRDGPCEQYF. The CDR3 DNA sequence: TGTGCCAGTAACAGGGACGGACCCTGCGAGCAGTACTTC.

CDR3: CSARDGGPEGNQPQHF. DNA of the CDR3: TGCAGTGCTAGAGATGGGGGCCCCGAGGGCAATCAGCCCCAGCATTTT. This rearrangement joins TRBV20-1 to TRBJ1-5; a weak D match, TRBD1 (6 bases). Germline loops: CDR1 DFQATT, CDR2 SNEGSKA (reference sequence). The ends were cut back, 0 bases at V and 2 bases at J, with 14 bases in the middle. The CDR3 length is 16 residues.

This chain links TRBV4-1 with TRBJ2-3, with D possibly being TRBD1 or TRBD2 (6 bases each). This CDR3 contains 15 residues. The germline gives CDR1 MGHRA, CDR2 YSYEKL. V lost 4 bases to trimming and J lost 6 bases, with 17 bases between them. The CDR3: CASSPFGGGGDTQYF. Here the CDR3 DNA reads TGCGCCAGCAGCCCCTTCGGGGGTGGGGGCGATACGCAGTATTTT.

The chain is built from TRBV10-3 and TRBJ2-2; 7 positions agree with TRBD1. J lost 7 bases, V lost 10 bases, and 18 bases had no gene match. The CDR3 is made up of 16 amino acids. Germline lookup yields CDR1 ENHRY and CDR2 SYGVKD. CDR3 coding DNA: TGTGCCACTGTGGGTTCCGGGACAGCTAATTACGGGGAGCTGTTTTTT. Residues: CATVGSGTANYGELFF.

The genes are TRBV10-3 and TRBJ2-1, with D maybe TRBD2 (5 bases). Germline lookup yields CDR1 ENHRY and CDR2 SYGVKD. The CDR3 contains 12 residues. V was trimmed by 4 bases and J by 9 bases, leaving 10 bases between them. For the CDR3, the DNA is TGTGCCATCAGTGCCCTAGGAGGTGAGCAGTTCTTC. This gives the protein CAISALGGEQFF.

The genes are TRBV6-1 and TRBJ1-5; D is possibly TRBD1 (5 bases). Trimming cost V 0 bases and J 0 bases, with 9 bases left between them. Looked up from germline, CDR1 is MNHNS and CDR2 is SASEGT. The CDR3 is made up of 16 amino acids. CDR3 DNA sequence: TGTGCCAGCAGTGAAGCAGGGGTTTATAGCAATCAGCCCCAGCATTTT. This translates into CASSEAGVYSNQPQHF.

This chain joins TRBV4-3 and TRBJ2-7, with unresolved D. The germline V gene has CDR1 LGHNA and CDR2 YSLEER. The ends were cut back, 0 bases at V and 0 bases at J, with 9 bases in the middle. The CDR3 extends over 15 amino acids. The CDR3 protein is CASSQDPRYSYEQYF. The CDR3 bases are TGCGCCAGCAGCCAAGATCCCCGTTACTCCTACGAGCAGTACTTC.

This clonotype was detected only a few times. The chain carries TRBV20-1 and TRBJ2-3; 8 nucleotides match TRBD2. Germline V gene lookup returns CDR1 DFQATT and CDR2 SNEGSKA (reference sequence). The CDR3 consists of 19 residues. The V and J ends lost 0 bases and 0 bases, in that order; junction bases with no gene match: 14. The CDR3 DNA reads TGCAGTGCTAGAGATCTACGGCTAGCGGGTTTCACTAGCACAGATACGCAGTATTTT. This encodes CSARDLRLAGFTSTDTQYF.

Concerning this clonotype: A junction end diverges from the germline sequence, so it may reflect a read error. The chain joins TRBV20-1 to TRBJ1-4; D possibly corresponds to TRBD1 (5 bases). This CDR3 comprises 18 residues. Looked up from germline, CDR1 is DFQATT and CDR2 is SNEGSKA (reference sequence). Written as DNA, the CDR3 is TGCAGTGCTAGAGGATTCGGGGGGTCGGTTTTTGCTAATGAAAAACGGTTTTTT. It specifies CSARGFGGSVFANEKRFF.

DNA of the CDR3: TGCAGTGCTAGAACCGGGACGTATATGAACACTGAAGCTTTCTTT. Protein product: CSARTGTYMNTEAFF. The chain employs TRBV20-1 and TRBJ1-1, with D perhaps TRBD1 (5 bases). Trimming took off 2 bases at V and 0 bases at J, with 13 bases between the two ends. From germline, CDR1 is DFQATT and CDR2 SNEGSKA (reference sequence). The CDR3 runs 15 residues.

The table lists this clonotype with a few counts. The rearrangement links TRBV7-2 to TRBJ2-7; D gene uncertain. Near its end, the DNA agrees better with TRBJ2-5, so the J call may be wrong. Germline V lookup: CDR1 SGHTA, CDR2 FQGNSA. The CDR3 is 13 residues long. CDR3: CTSSFGEGETQYF. The CDR3 nucleotides read TGTACCAGCAGCTTTGGGGAAGGGGAGACCCAGTACTTC.

The V gene is TRBV6-1, the J gene TRBJ2-4; unclear D gene. TRBJ2-7 matches the DNA end more closely, so the J call is doubtful. CDR3 length: 13 residues. CDR1 and CDR2 from the germline V gene are MNHNS and SASEGT. For the CDR3, the DNA is TGTGCCAGCAGCCAACCGACTCCCCACGAGCAGTACTTC. Protein: CASSQPTPHEQYF.

With respect to this clonotype: Germline is not matched at one junction end, which may reflect a read error. V and J are TRBV7-7 and TRBJ2-5; 8 positions match TRBD2. The germline V gene encodes CDR1 SSHAT and CDR2 FNYEAQ (reference sequence). The CDR3 spans 18 residues. The DNA for the CDR3 is TGTGCTAGCAGCGCCCGACTAGCGAGCCGAGAGTACCAAGAGACCCAGTACTTC. Translated: CASSARLASREYQETQYF.